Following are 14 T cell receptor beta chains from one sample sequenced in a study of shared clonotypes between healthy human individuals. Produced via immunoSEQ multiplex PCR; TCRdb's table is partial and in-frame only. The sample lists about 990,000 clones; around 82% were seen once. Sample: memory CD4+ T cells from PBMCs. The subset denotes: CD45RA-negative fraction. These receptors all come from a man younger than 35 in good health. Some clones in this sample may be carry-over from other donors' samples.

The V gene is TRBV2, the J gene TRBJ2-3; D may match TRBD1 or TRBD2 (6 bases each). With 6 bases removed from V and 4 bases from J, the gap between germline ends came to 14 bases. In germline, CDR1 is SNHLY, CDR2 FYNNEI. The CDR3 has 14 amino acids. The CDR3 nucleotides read TGTGCCAGCAGAACAGGGAGGTTCCCAGATACGCAGTATTTT. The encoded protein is CASRTGRFPDTQYF.

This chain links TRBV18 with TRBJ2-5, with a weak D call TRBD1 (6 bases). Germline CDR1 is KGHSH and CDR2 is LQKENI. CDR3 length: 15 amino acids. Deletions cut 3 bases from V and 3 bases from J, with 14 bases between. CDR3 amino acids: CASSPGQGSKETQYF. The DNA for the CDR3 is TGTGCCAGCTCACCCGGGCAGGGGTCGAAAGAGACCCAGTACTTC. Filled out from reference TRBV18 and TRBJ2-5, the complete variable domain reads NAGVMQNPRHLVRRRGQEARLRCSPMKGHSHVYWYRQLPEEGLKFMVYLQKENIIDESGMPKERFSAEFPKEGPSILRIQQVVRGDSAAYFCASSPGQGSKETQYFGPGTRLLVL.

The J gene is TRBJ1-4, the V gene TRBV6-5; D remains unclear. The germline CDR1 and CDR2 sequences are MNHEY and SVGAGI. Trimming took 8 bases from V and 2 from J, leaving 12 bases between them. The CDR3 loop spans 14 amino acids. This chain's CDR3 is CASAMGPTNEKLFF. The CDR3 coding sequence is TGTGCCAGCGCTATGGGTCCCACTAATGAAAAACTGTTTTTT.

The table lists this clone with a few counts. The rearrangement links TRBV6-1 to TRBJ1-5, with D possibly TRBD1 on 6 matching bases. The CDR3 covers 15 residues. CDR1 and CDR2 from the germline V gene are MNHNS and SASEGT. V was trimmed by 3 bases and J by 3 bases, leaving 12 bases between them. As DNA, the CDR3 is TGTGCCAGCAGTGAGGTCAGGGGCCTCAATCAGCCCCAGCATTTT. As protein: CASSEVRGLNQPQHF.

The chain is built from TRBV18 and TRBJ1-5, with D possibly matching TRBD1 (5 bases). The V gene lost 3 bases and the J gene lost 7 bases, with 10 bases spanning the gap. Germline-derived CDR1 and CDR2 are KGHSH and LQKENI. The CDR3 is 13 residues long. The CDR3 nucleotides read TGTGCCAGCTCACCTTCGGGGGTACAGCCCCAGCATTTT. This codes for CASSPSGVQPQHF.

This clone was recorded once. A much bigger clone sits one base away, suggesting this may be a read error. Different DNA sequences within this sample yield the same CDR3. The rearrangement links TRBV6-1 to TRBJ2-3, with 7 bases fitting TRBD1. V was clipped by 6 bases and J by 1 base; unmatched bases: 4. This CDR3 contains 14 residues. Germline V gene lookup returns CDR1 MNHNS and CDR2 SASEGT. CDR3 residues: CASSPGQGTDTQYF. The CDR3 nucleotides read TGTGCCAGCAGCCCCGGACAGGGCACAGATACGCAGTATTTT.

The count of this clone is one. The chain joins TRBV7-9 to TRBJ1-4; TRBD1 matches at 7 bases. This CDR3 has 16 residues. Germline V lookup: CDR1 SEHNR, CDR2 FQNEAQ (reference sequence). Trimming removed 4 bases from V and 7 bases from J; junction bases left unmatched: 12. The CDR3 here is CASSWRATGPFEKLFF. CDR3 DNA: TGTGCCAGCAGCTGGCGGGCGACAGGGCCTTTTGAAAAACTGTTTTTT.

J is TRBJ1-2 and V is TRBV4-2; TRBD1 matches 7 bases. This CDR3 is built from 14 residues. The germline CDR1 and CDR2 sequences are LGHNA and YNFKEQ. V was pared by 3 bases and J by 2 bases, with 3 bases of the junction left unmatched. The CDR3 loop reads CASSQAGQNYGYTF. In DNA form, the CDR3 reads TGTGCCAGCAGCCAGGCGGGACAGAACTATGGCTACACCTTC.

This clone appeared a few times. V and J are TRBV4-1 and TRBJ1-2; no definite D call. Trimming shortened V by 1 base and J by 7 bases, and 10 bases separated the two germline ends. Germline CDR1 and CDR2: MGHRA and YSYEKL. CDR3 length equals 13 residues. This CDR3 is CASSQVGSPGYTF. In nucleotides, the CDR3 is TGCGCCAGCAGCCAAGTGGGATCCCCTGGCTACACCTTC.

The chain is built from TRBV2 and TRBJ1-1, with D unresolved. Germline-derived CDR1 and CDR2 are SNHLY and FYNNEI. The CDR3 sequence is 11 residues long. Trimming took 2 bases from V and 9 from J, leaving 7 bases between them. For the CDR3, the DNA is TGTGCCAGCAGTGAAAACACCCAAGCTTTCTTT. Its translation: CASSENTQAFF.

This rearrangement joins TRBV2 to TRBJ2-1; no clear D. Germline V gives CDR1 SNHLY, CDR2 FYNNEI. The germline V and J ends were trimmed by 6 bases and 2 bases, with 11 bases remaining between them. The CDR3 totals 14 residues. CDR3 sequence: CASRLSEAYNEQFF. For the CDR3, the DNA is TGTGCCAGCAGACTAAGCGAGGCCTACAATGAGCAGTTCTTC.

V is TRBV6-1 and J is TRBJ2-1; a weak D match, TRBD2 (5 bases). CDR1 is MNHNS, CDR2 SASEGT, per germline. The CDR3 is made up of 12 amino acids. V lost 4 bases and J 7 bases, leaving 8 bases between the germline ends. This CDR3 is CASSVARNEQFF. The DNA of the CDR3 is TGTGCCAGCAGTGTAGCGAGGAATGAGCAGTTCTTC.

The CDR3 DNA reads as TGTGCCATCCGCCCGAACGACGGAGACTATGGCTACACCTTC. Protein: CAIRPNDGDYGYTF. The chain carries TRBV10-3 and TRBJ1-2; D remains ambiguous. CDR1 ENHRY and CDR2 SYGVKD come from the germline V gene. Trimming stripped 8 bases from V and 3 bases from J, with 16 bases between. This CDR3 spans 14 amino acids.

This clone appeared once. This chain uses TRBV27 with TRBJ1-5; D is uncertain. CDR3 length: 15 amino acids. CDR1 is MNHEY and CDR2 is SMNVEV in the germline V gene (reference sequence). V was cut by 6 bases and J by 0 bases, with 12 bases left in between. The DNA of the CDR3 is TGTGCCAGCAGGGTAGGGTTTTATAGCAATCAGCCCCAGCATTTT. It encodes CASRVGFYSNQPQHF.